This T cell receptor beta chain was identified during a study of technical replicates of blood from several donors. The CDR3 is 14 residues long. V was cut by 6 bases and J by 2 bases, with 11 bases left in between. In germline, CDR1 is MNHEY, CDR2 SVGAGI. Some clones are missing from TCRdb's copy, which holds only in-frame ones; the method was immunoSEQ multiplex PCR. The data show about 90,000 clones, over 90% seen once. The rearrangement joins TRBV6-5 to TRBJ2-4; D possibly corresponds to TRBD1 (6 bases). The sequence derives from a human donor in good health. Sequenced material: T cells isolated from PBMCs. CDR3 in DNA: TGTGCCAGCAGCTTGAGGGGGACCAAAAACATTCAGTACTTC. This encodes CASSLRGTKNIQYF.